This TCR beta chain was recorded in a study of T cells after posttransplantation cyclophosphamide (dated by TCRdb to about 2016). Some background on the complete study: Using TRB sequencing, the study followed how the T cell repertoire rebuilt after myeloablative bone marrow transplantation with posttransplantation cyclophosphamide given as GVHD prophylaxis. Because TRA and TRB clonality correlated tightly in 8 to 10 samples, the subsequent TCR analyses were limited to TRB only. Public TRB sequences were checked against a database of over 3,500 sequences associated with responses to pathogens, tumor antigens, self-antigens and alloantigens. Blood from all 35 or so PTCy patients who had 1-year posttransplant specimens underwent TRB sequencing. In 3 patients, up to about 3 additional blood samples taken between 2 and 5.2 years after transplant also underwent TRB sequencing, as did pretransplant blood from 4 patients. Samples from fewer than 40 PTCy-treated patients and approximately 15 related bone marrow donors of those patients were subjected to antigen receptor sequencing. Findings and caveats that apply to the study as a whole: The TRB repertoires of T cells infiltrating skin or the GI tract showed only limited overlap with the TRB repertoires found in blood. Donor-recipient similarity was low at 1-2 months but increased during the first year, and donor CD8+ memory clones often dominated later blood repertoires. Across the roughly 40 patients, TRB clonality was highly associated with recipient CMV seropositivity and CMV reactivation, and diversity with PTCy was similar to that in the CNI/methotrexate controls.

Genomic DNA was the input for TRB sequencing, which was run either with the immunoSEQ assay at survey resolution or with the hsTCRB kit. Per the original workflow: The immunoSEQ software was used for initial read processing, and the LymphoSeq R package was used for repertoire analyses. Clonality was computed as 1 minus normalized Shannon entropy, and a Gini coefficient was also calculated for each TRB dataset. To infer phenotypes in unsorted samples, TRB sequences from sorted subsets of the recipient or donor were mapped onto the unsorted samples of the same recipient. TCRdb took this table from immuneACCESS and kept in-frame rearrangements with V and J called. Such tables lack part of the clones; where checked against another copy, unresolved V genes explain under half of the gap, and the rest is unexplained. That table gives V, J and clone size, and the DNA gave D and trimming. In this sample the table shows 6,000 or so clones, roughly 98% of which occur a single time. The top ten clones comprise around 0.81% of the sample.

The CDR3 covers 16 residues, taking in both the cysteine and the phenylalanine. Of the read, only the CDR3 DNA is kept; its 48 bases are in frame from base 1. Based on the germline V gene (reference sequence), the CDR1 and CDR2 sequences are SEHNR and FQNEAQ. Trimming removed 0 bases from V and 2 bases from J, leaving 13 bases between the germline ends. As to this clone: The antigen this receptor binds is unknown. No qualities accompany the bases; no much larger clone lies one base away.

On the day of marrow donation, related bone marrow donors gave peripheral blood samples. Peripheral blood and bone marrow mononuclear cells were isolated by Ficoll-Hypaque density centrifugation and were cryopreserved. FACS on a FACSAria II was used to sort CD4+ and CD8+ T cells, including the naive and memory subsets. The sequence derives from a man between 40 and 49 years old in good health, CMV-negative, and a related stem cell transplant donor. The sequence links TRBV7-9 to TRBJ2-5; the D gene is unclear. What was sequenced was memory CD4+ T cells sorted from PBMCs. The CDR3: CASSLARIAAQETQYF. The DNA reads as follows: TGTGCCAGCAGCTTAGCTCGGATAGCCGCGCAAGAGACCCAGTACTTC. With the rest looked up from the reference TRBV7-9 and TRBJ2-5 genes rather than sequenced, the full variable domain is DTGVSQNPRHKITKRGQNVTFRCDPISEHNRLYWYRQTLGQGPEFLTYFQNEAQLEKSRLLSDRFSAERPKGSFSTLEIQRTEQGDSAMYLCASSLARIAAQETQYFGPGTRLLVL.